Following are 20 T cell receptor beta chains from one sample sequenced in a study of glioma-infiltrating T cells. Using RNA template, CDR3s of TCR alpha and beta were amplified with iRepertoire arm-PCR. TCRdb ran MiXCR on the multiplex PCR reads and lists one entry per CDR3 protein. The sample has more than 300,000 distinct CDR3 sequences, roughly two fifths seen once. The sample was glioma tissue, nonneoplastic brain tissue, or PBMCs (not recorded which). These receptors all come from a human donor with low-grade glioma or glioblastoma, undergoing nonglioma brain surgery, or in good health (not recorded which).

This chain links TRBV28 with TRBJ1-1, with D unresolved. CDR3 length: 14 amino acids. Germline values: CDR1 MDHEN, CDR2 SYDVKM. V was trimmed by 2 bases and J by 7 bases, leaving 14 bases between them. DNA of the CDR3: TGTGCCAGCAGTTTAAAGGCAGTGAAGGATGAAGCTTTCTTT. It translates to CASSLKAVKDEAFF.

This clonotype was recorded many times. CDR3 nucleotide sequence: TGCAGTGCTACCGGGACTAGCGGTAACAATGAGCAGTTCTTC. Translated, it gives CSATGTSGNNEQFF. The rearrangement links TRBV20-1 to TRBJ2-1; 11 bases map to TRBD2. Losses at the gene ends were 4 bases for V and 5 bases for J; bases not matched to a gene: 4. This CDR3 is built from 14 residues. Germline V gene data show CDR1 as DFQATT and CDR2 as SNEGSKA (reference sequence).

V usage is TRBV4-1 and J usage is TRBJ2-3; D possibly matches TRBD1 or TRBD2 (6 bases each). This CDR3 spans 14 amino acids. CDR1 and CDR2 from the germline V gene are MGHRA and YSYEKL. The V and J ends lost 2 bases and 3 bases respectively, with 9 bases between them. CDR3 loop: CASSQRGRTDTQYF. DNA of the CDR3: TGCGCCAGCAGCCAACGGGGGCGGACAGATACGCAGTATTTT.

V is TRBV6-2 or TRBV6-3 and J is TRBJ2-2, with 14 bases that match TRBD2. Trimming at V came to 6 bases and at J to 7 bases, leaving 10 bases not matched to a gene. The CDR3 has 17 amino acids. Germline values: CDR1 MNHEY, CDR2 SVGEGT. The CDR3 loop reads CASRAGTSGGSDGELFF. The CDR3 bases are TGTGCCAGCAGAGCCGGGACTAGCGGGGGTTCGGACGGGGAGCTGTTTTTT.

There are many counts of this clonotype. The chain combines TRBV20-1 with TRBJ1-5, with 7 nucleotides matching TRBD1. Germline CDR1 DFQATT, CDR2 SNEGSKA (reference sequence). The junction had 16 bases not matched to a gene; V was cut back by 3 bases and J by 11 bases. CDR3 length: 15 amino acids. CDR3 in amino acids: CSASEAGAIGTAQHF. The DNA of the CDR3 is TGCAGTGCTAGTGAGGCAGGGGCAATAGGGACAGCCCAGCATTTT.

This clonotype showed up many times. CDR3 loop: CASRSGLAGAPEQYF. As DNA, the CDR3 is TGTGCCAGCAGGTCGGGACTAGCGGGAGCCCCAGAGCAGTACTTC. The V call is TRBV6-1, the J call TRBJ2-7; 14 bases match TRBD2. The CDR3 runs 15 residues. V was clipped by 6 bases and J by 7 bases; unmatched bases: 8. Germline CDR1 is MNHNS and CDR2 is SASEGT.

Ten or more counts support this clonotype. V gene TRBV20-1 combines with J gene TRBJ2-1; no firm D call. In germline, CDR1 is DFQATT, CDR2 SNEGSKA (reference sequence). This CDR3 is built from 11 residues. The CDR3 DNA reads TGCAACGTCAGAGTCTACAATGAGCAGTTCTTC. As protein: CNVRVYNEQFF.

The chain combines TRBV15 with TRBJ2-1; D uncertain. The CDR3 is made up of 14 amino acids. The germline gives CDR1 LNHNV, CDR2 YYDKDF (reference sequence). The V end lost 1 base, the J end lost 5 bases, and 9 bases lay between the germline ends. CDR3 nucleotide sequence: TGTGCCACCAGCAGAGCTAGAAGCGACAATGAGCAGTTCTTC. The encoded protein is CATSRARSDNEQFF.

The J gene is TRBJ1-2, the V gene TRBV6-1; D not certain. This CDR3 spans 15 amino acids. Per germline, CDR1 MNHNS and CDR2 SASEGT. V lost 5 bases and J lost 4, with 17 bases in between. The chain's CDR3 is CASSSQGFVGYGYTF. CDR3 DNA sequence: TGTGCCAGCAGTTCTCAAGGGTTTGTTGGCTATGGCTACACCTTC.

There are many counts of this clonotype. CDR3 in DNA: TGCAGTGCTCTAGCTATGGACCGGGCGGATGGCTACACCTTC. Its translation: CSALAMDRADGYTF. The chain combines TRBV20-1 with TRBJ1-2; D uncertain. CDR3 size: 14 residues. Germline V gene lookup returns CDR1 DFQATT and CDR2 SNEGSKA (reference sequence). Trimming removed 5 bases at V and 6 bases at J, with 19 bases between.

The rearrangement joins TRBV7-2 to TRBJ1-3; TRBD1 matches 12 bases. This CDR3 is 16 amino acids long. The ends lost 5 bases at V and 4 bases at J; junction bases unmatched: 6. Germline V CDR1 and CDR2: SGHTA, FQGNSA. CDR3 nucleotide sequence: TGTGCCAGCAGCCCAGGGACAGGGGGCTTCGGAAACACCATATATTTT. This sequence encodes CASSPGTGGFGNTIYF.

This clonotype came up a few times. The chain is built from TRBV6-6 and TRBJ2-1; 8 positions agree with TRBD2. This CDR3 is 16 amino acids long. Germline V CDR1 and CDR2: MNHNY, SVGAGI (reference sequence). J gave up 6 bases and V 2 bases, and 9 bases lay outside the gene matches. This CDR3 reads CASSYGTGGPVNEQFF. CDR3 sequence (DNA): TGTGCCAGCAGTTACGGTACGGGAGGGCCCGTCAATGAGCAGTTCTTC.

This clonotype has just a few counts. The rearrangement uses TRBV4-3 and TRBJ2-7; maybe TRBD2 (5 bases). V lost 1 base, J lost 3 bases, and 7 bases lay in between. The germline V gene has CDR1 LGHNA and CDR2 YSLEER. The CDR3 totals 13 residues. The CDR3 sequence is CASSQARDYEQYF. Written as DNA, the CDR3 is TGCGCCAGCAGCCAAGCGAGGGACTACGAGCAGTACTTC.

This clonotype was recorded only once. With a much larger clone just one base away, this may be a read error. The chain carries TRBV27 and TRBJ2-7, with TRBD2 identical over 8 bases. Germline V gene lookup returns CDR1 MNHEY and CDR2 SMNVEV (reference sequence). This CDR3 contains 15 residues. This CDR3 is CAGSFTGREVGEQYF. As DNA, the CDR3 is TGTGCCGGCAGTTTCACCGGGCGGGAGGTAGGCGAGCAGTACTTC.

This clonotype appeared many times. The CDR3 DNA reads as TGTGCCAGCAGTCTAGGGGTGGTAGAGATAGAGCAGTTCTTC. Encoded protein: CASSLGVVEIEQFF. The V and J genes are TRBV27 and TRBJ2-1; a weak D match, TRBD1 (5 bases). The CDR3 has 14 residues. Germline CDR1 reads MNHEY; CDR2 reads SMNVEV (reference sequence). Trimming pared 5 bases from V and 10 bases from J, leaving 18 bases between.

The CDR3, as DNA: TGTGCCAGCAGCTTAGACAAACAGCCCCAGCATTTT. This sequence encodes CASSLDKQPQHF. The chain has TRBV7-2 and TRBJ1-5; D unresolved. The V gene's germline CDR1 is SGHTA and CDR2 FQGNSA. Trimming left V 1 base short and J 7 bases short, with 5 bases between. The CDR3 extends over 12 amino acids.

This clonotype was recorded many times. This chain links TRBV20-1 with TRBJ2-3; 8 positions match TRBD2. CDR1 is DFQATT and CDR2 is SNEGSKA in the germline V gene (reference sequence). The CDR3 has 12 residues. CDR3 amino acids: CSAAGGTDTQYF. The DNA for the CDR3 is TGCAGCGCAGCGGGAGGCACAGATACGCAGTATTTT.

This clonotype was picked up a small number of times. The DNA of the CDR3 is TGCGCCAGCGGGTACGCGAACACCGGGGAGCTGTTTTTT. Protein sequence: CASGYANTGELFF. The rearrangement joins TRBV4-1 to TRBJ2-2; D gene uncertain. This CDR3 region has 13 residues. Germline V lookup: CDR1 MGHRA, CDR2 YSYEKL. V gave up 8 bases and J gave up 0 bases, with 7 bases separating them.

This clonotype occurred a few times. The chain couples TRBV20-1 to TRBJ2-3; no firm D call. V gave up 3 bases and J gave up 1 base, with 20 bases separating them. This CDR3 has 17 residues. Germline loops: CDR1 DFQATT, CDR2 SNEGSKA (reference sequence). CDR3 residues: CSARGRKVVLRTDTQYF. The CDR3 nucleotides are TGCAGTGCTAGGGGCAGAAAGGTAGTCCTGCGCACAGATACGCAGTATTTT.

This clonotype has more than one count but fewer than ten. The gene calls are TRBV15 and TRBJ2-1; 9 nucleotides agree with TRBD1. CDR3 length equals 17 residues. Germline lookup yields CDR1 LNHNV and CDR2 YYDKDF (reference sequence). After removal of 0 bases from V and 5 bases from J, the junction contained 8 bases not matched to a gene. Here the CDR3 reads CATSRDQGQGGHNEQFF. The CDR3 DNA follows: TGTGCCACCAGCAGAGATCAGGGACAGGGAGGCCACAATGAGCAGTTCTTC.